Below are 31 T cell receptor beta chains sequenced from a single sample in a study of cytomegalovirus exposure and HLA in healthy donors. In the PCR, 60 Vbeta and 13 Jbeta primers were used. TCRdb's table, derived via immunoSEQ multiplex PCR, lists solely in-frame clones and lacks some. Of about 130,000 clones listed, over 75% are singletons. The material sequenced was PBMCs. These receptors were obtained from a boy aged 10-17 years in good health and CMV-seronegative.

This sequence joins TRBV5-1 and TRBJ1-6, with no clear D. Between the trimmed V and J ends, which lost 7 bases and 0 bases, there was a span of 11 bases. The CDR3 length is 15 residues. The V gene's germline CDR1 is SGHRS and CDR2 YFSETQ. The CDR3 region is CASSQDSSYNSPLHF. CDR3 nucleotide sequence: TGCGCCAGCTCCCAGGATAGCTCCTATAATTCACCCCTCCACTTT. The variable domain in full, with the rest retrieved from reference TRBV5-1 and TRBJ1-6, is KAGVTQTPRYLIKTRGQQVTLSCSPISGHRSVSWYQQTPGQGLQFLFEYFSETQRNKGNFPGRFSGRQFSNSRSEMNVSTLELGDSALYLCASSQDSSYNSPLHFGNGTRLTVT.

This clone was counted between two and nine times. The chain combines TRBV29-1 with TRBJ1-5, with TRBD1 matching over 9 bases. The CDR3 length is 15 residues. The V gene end was trimmed by 3 bases and the J gene end by 4 bases; junction bases not matched to a gene: 7. Germline loops: CDR1 SQVTM, CDR2 ANQGSEA. CDR3 coding DNA: TGCAGCGTTGAGGAGGGGACAGGGAGAAATCAGCCCCAGCATTTT. It yields the protein CSVEEGTGRNQPQHF.

The V call is TRBV6-1, the J call TRBJ1-3; 8 bases line up with TRBD1. The J segment lost 0 bases and the V segment lost 0 bases, leaving 4 bases of the junction unmatched. Germline-derived CDR1 and CDR2 are MNHNS and SASEGT. This CDR3 comprises 17 residues. DNA for the CDR3: TGTGCCAGCAGTGAAGCGGAGGGACAGGTCTCTGGAAACACCATATATTTT. As protein: CASSEAEGQVSGNTIYF.

The rearrangement uses TRBV30 and TRBJ2-7, with 7 bases matching TRBD1. With 7 bases clipped from V and 6 bases from J, the junction kept 6 bases outside the gene matches. The CDR3 runs 11 residues. Germline V gene data show CDR1 as GTSNPN and CDR2 as SVGIG (reference sequence). CDR3 in amino acids: CASQTGPEQYF. CDR3 in DNA: TGTGCCTCCCAGACAGGGCCCGAGCAGTACTTC.

The V call is TRBV28, the J call TRBJ2-6; D remains ambiguous. Germline CDR1 reads MDHEN; CDR2 reads SYDVKM. The germline V and J ends were trimmed by 7 bases and 1 base, with 11 bases remaining between them. The CDR3 totals 15 residues. CDR3 nucleotide sequence: TGTGCCAGCACCATGAGTACGTCTGGGGCCAACGTCCTGACTTTC. It yields the protein CASTMSTSGANVLTF.

This clone has more than one count but fewer than ten. The chain carries TRBV6-6 and TRBJ1-4; no clear D gene. CDR1 is MNHNY, CDR2 SVGAGI, per germline (reference sequence). V was shortened by 6 bases and J by 0 bases, with 5 bases between the two germline ends. The CDR3 runs 13 residues. The CDR3 loop reads CASRTATNEKLFF. For the CDR3, the DNA is TGTGCCAGCAGGACTGCAACTAATGAAAAACTGTTTTTT.

This clone occurred a few times. The chain links TRBV6-5 to TRBJ1-1; D call uncertain. Germline V gene data show CDR1 as MNHEY and CDR2 as SVGAGI. The CDR3 totals 14 residues. V dropped 0 bases and J dropped 3 bases, with 8 bases sitting between them. The CDR3 nucleotides read TGTGCCAGCAGTTACTCGTTTCCCGACACTGAAGCTTTCTTT. Translation: CASSYSFPDTEAFF.

The chain recombines TRBV5-4 with TRBJ1-1, with a possible D match to TRBD1 (5 bases). CDR1 is SGHNT and CDR2 is YYREEE in the germline V gene (reference sequence). The CDR3 consists of 12 residues. Trimming removed 0 bases from V and 7 bases from J, with 7 bases in between. The CDR3 DNA reads as TGTGCCAGCAGCTTGGGGGGGGATGAAGCTTTCTTT. Amino acid sequence: CASSLGGDEAFF.

The chain uses TRBV2 and TRBJ1-1; D possibly corresponds to TRBD1 (6 bases). V dropped 6 bases and J dropped 0 bases, with 14 bases sitting between them. This CDR3 comprises 15 residues. Germline values: CDR1 SNHLY, CDR2 FYNNEI. CDR3 DNA: TGTGCCAGCAGACCTCGGACAGACCTGAACACTGAAGCTTTCTTT. It encodes CASRPRTDLNTEAFF.

The rearrangement joins TRBV5-1 to TRBJ2-3, with D tentatively TRBD2 (5 bases). In germline, CDR1 is SGHRS, CDR2 YFSETQ. Deletions cut 1 base from V and 0 bases from J, with 9 bases between. The CDR3 is 15 residues long. The CDR3 sequence: CASSLWTGSTDTQYF. DNA for the CDR3: TGCGCCAGCAGCTTGTGGACGGGGAGCACAGATACGCAGTATTTT.

This chain connects TRBV7-3 to TRBJ1-5; 12 positions agree with TRBD1. V gave up 1 base and J gave up 6 bases; unmatched junction bases: 7. The CDR3 is 17 amino acids. Germline V lookup: CDR1 SGHTA, CDR2 FQGTGA. CDR3 nucleotide sequence: TGTGCCAGCAGCTTAAGGGACAGGGGGCCGCATGGTCAGCCCCAGCATTTT. Amino acid sequence: CASSLRDRGPHGQPQHF.

This chain links TRBV18 with TRBJ2-2; 9 nucleotides agree with TRBD1. V lost 3 bases, J lost 4 bases, and 6 bases stayed unmatched. The CDR3 is 16 residues long. From germline, CDR1 is KGHSH and CDR2 LQKENI. The CDR3 region is CASSPSGTGPTGELFF. The DNA of the CDR3 is TGTGCCAGCTCACCCTCCGGGACAGGGCCCACCGGGGAGCTGTTTTTT.

The rearrangement links TRBV9 to TRBJ2-7; D is possibly TRBD2 (5 bases). This CDR3 region has 14 residues. Trimming left V 3 bases short and J 0 bases short, with 10 bases between. Germline values: CDR1 SGDLS, CDR2 YYNGEE. CDR3: CASSEGDVSYEQYF. The CDR3 region has the DNA TGTGCCAGCAGCGAGGGAGACGTCTCCTACGAGCAGTACTTC.

The rearrangement joins TRBV7-9 to TRBJ2-5; a possible D gene is TRBD1 (6 bases). Trimming removed 1 base at V and 5 bases at J, with 17 bases between. The germline gives CDR1 SEHNR, CDR2 FQNEAQ (reference sequence). The CDR3 length is 16 residues. CDR3 DNA sequence: TGTGCCAGCAGCTTAGAGGGGGTTAGGACCGAGGAGACCCAGTACTTC. This translates into CASSLEGVRTEETQYF.

J is TRBJ1-6 and V is TRBV4-1; tentatively, D is TRBD1 (5 bases). The CDR3 is 15 amino acids. Per the germline V gene, CDR1 is MGHRA and CDR2 is YSYEKL. The V end was cut by 0 bases, the J end by 10 bases, with 13 bases between. The CDR3 is CASSQETDRRSPLHF. The CDR3 DNA is TGCGCCAGCAGCCAAGAGACAGACCGGAGATCACCCCTCCACTTT.

The rearrangement uses TRBV2 and TRBJ1-3; D unresolved. CDR3 length: 14 amino acids. CDR1 is SNHLY and CDR2 is FYNNEI in the germline V gene. Trimming removed 4 bases from V and 4 bases from J, with 11 bases in between. In DNA form, the CDR3 reads TGTGCCAGCAGTGTCCAGGATATAGGAAACACCATATATTTT. Its translation: CASSVQDIGNTIYF.

This clone was observed a handful of times. This chain joins TRBV19 and TRBJ1-1, with TRBD1 as a possible D gene (6 bases). The length of the CDR3 is 14 residues. Trimming removed 7 bases from V and 1 base from J, with 13 bases in between. Germline V gene sequence: CDR1 LNHDA, CDR2 SQIVND (reference sequence). The chain's CDR3 is CASTPTGRNTEAFF. DNA of the CDR3: TGTGCCAGTACCCCGACAGGACGGAACACTGAAGCTTTCTTT. Supplemented by reference TRBV19 and TRBJ1-1, the full variable domain reads DGGITQSPKYLFRKEGQNVTLSCEQNLNHDAMYWYRQDPGQGLRLIYYSQIVNDFQKGDIAEGYSVSREKKESFPLTVTSAQKNPTAFYLCASTPTGRNTEAFFGQGTRLTVV.

The rearrangement joins TRBV5-4 to TRBJ2-1; TRBD2 agrees at 11 bases. The J segment lost 7 bases and the V segment lost 2 bases, leaving 5 bases of the junction unmatched. The CDR3 is made up of 15 amino acids. Germline lookup yields CDR1 SGHNT and CDR2 YYREEE (reference sequence). The CDR3: CASSFRLAGHNEQFF. Here the CDR3 DNA reads TGTGCCAGCAGCTTTAGACTAGCGGGACATAATGAGCAGTTCTTC.

This clone occurred once. The chain employs TRBV6-5 and TRBJ2-1, with D unresolved. Trimming cost V 2 bases and J 5 bases, with 13 bases left between them. The CDR3 loop spans 15 amino acids. Germline CDR1 reads MNHEY; CDR2 reads SVGAGI. The CDR3 protein is CASSYRGVVNNEQFF. The DNA of the CDR3 is TGTGCCAGCAGTTACCGCGGAGTAGTTAACAATGAGCAGTTCTTC.

The chain has TRBV14 and TRBJ2-5; 8 nucleotides line up with TRBD2. The CDR3 consists of 16 residues. Germline CDR1 and CDR2: SGHDN and FVKESK. V trimming: 5 bases; J trimming: 5 bases; junction bases outside the gene matches: 13. The CDR3 sequence: CASSYQRETVSETQYF. The CDR3 bases are TGTGCCAGCAGCTACCAGCGGGAGACGGTTTCTGAGACCCAGTACTTC.

This chain links TRBV19 with TRBJ2-5, with unresolved D. This CDR3 contains 11 residues. Germline CDR1 and CDR2: LNHDA and SQIVND (reference sequence). V was trimmed by 3 bases and J by 5 bases, leaving 4 bases between them. The CDR3 nucleotides are TGTGCCAGTAGTATTCTGGAGACCCAGTACTTC. Its translation: CASSILETQYF.

V gene TRBV25-1 combines with J gene TRBJ2-1, with 7 bases aligning to TRBD1. The CDR3 is made up of 17 amino acids. Germline CDR1 MGHDK, CDR2 SYGVNS. The V gene end was trimmed by 3 bases and the J gene end by 0 bases; junction bases not matched to a gene: 8. CDR3 DNA: TGTGCCAGCAGTGAGAATACAGGGGTGAACTCCTACAATGAGCAGTTCTTC. Protein product: CASSENTGVNSYNEQFF.

Here the CDR3 DNA reads TGTGCCTGTGCACAAGAGACTAACTCCTACGAGCAGTACTTC. It encodes CACAQETNSYEQYF. V and J are TRBV30 and TRBJ2-7, with D maybe TRBD2 (5 bases). The CDR3 consists of 14 residues. V was trimmed by 6 bases and J by 0 bases, leaving 15 bases between them. Germline V lookup: CDR1 GTSNPN, CDR2 SVGIG (reference sequence).

V and J are TRBV4-1 and TRBJ2-7, with 7 bases identical to TRBD1. With V trimmed by 4 bases and J by 4 bases, 13 bases remained unmatched. CDR3 length equals 16 residues. Germline V gene data show CDR1 as MGHRA and CDR2 as YSYEKL. This chain's CDR3 is CASSPRVGDRLYEQYF. The DNA of the CDR3 is TGCGCCAGCAGCCCCCGAGTAGGGGACAGACTTTACGAGCAGTACTTC.

This clone was seen once. V and J are TRBV7-2 and TRBJ2-7, with no clear D. Germline V gene sequence: CDR1 SGHTA, CDR2 FQGNSA. The CDR3 length is 15 residues. The V end was cut by 1 base, the J end by 3 bases, with 13 bases between. The chain's CDR3 is CASSLVFETNYEQYF. The CDR3 DNA reads TGTGCCAGCAGCTTAGTTTTCGAGACAAACTACGAGCAGTACTTC.

This chain connects TRBV7-2 to TRBJ2-1; 12 bases are shared with TRBD2. The CDR3 loop spans 18 amino acids. V trimming: 1 base; J trimming: 5 bases; junction bases outside the gene matches: 9. From germline, CDR1 is SGHTA and CDR2 FQGNSA. The CDR3 sequence: CASSLVVLAGGFNNEQFF. The DNA for the CDR3 is TGTGCCAGCAGCTTAGTGGTACTAGCGGGGGGATTTAACAATGAGCAGTTCTTC.

The chain links TRBV10-2 to TRBJ1-6, with D unresolved. The germline gives CDR1 WSHSY, CDR2 SAAADI. There are 13 residues in the CDR3. V was shortened by 8 bases and J by 5 bases, with 10 bases between the two germline ends. The CDR3 nucleotides read TGCGCCAGCGGGCCCGGAAATAATTCACCCCTCCACTTT. This codes for CASGPGNNSPLHF.

This chain links TRBV5-6 with TRBJ2-6; 9 positions match TRBD1. The trim removed 0 bases at V and 4 bases at J, leaving 5 bases unmatched. The CDR3 has 17 amino acids. CDR1 is SGHDT, CDR2 YYEEEE, per germline. The CDR3, as DNA: TGTGCCAGCAGCTTGGACAGGGGGCCAGGAGGGGCCAACGTCCTGACTTTC. Encoded protein: CASSLDRGPGGANVLTF.

The chain joins TRBV5-1 to TRBJ2-7; D unclear. The V end was cut by 3 bases, the J end by 2 bases, with 9 bases between. Per germline, CDR1 SGHRS and CDR2 YFSETQ. CDR3 length: 13 amino acids. The CDR3 DNA follows: TGCGCCAGCAGCTCTGACGGAGCCTACGAGCAGTACTTC. Protein product: CASSSDGAYEQYF.

The chain employs TRBV4-2 and TRBJ2-7; 7 bases map to TRBD1. CDR1 and CDR2 (germline): LGHNA, YNFKEQ. The CDR3 extends over 16 amino acids. The V segment lost 4 bases and the J segment 2 bases; nucleotides outside the gene matches: 11. The CDR3 DNA reads as TGTGCCAGCAGCCCCACTGCAGGGGGAAACGCCTACGAGCAGTACTTC. This translates into CASSPTAGGNAYEQYF.

The gene calls are TRBV16 and TRBJ1-4, with D unresolved. The V gene lost 0 bases and the J gene lost 7 bases, with 15 bases spanning the gap. This CDR3 is built from 16 residues. Germline lookup yields CDR1 KGHSY and CDR2 FQNENV. The CDR3 region has the DNA TGTGCCAGCAGCCAATCACAAGAGGGAGCGGGTGAAAAACTGTTTTTT. It specifies CASSQSQEGAGEKLFF.